These 27 T cell receptor beta chains were sequenced from one sample in a study of healthy donors' naive CD4 and CD8 T cells. Starting from 500 ng of total RNA, TCR libraries were made with linear amplification. Using its own MiXCR run on the reads, TCRdb lists one record per CDR3 protein. The top ten hold around 2% of the sample, which has roughly 200,000 distinct CDR3 sequences, about 76% seen once. Sequenced material: naive CD4+ and CD8+ T cells sorted from blood, pooled from several donors. All receptors derive from a pool of human donors in good health; the sample pools cells from several healthy donors.

The chain has TRBV10-3 and TRBJ2-7, with D possibly TRBD1 on 5 matching bases. The CDR3 length is 15 residues. CDR1 is ENHRY, CDR2 SYGVKD, per germline. V lost 3 bases and J lost 1, with 13 bases in between. CDR3 nucleotide sequence: TGTGCCATCAGTGAATTGGCAGGGCCTTCCTACGAGCAGTACTTC. This sequence encodes CAISELAGPSYEQYF.

The chain combines TRBV5-6 with TRBJ2-7; perhaps D is TRBD1 or TRBD2 (6 bases each). CDR3 length equals 14 residues. Trimming took off 2 bases at V and 5 bases at J, with 14 bases between the two ends. CDR1 and CDR2 (germline): SGHDT, YYEEEE. CDR3 nucleotide sequence: TGTGCCAGCAGCTTTAGGAGGGGGATCCACGAGCAGTACTTC. Residues: CASSFRRGIHEQYF. The whole variable domain, filled in from reference TRBV5-6 and TRBJ2-7, reads DAGVTQSPTHLIKTRGQQVTLRCSPKSGHDTVSWYQQALGQGPQFIFQYYEEEERQRGNFPDRFSGHQFPNYSSELNVNALLLGDSALYLCASSFRRGIHEQYFGPGTRLTVT.

The V gene is TRBV27, the J gene TRBJ2-4; D may be TRBD1 (6 bases). Germline assignment: CDR1 MNHEY and CDR2 SMNVEV (reference sequence). CDR3 length: 14 amino acids. V lost 2 bases to trimming and J lost 3 bases, with 8 bases between them. The CDR3 DNA sequence: TGTGCCAGCAGTTTAATGGACAGCAAAAACATTCAGTACTTC. It specifies CASSLMDSKNIQYF.

The chain is built from TRBV6-5 and TRBJ2-7, with 9 bases that match TRBD1. V was pared by 1 base and J by 3 bases, with 4 bases of the junction left unmatched. Germline loops: CDR1 MNHEY, CDR2 SVGAGI. The length of the CDR3 is 15 residues. The CDR3 DNA reads as TGTGCCAGCAGTTACTATGGACAGGGGAGCTACGAGCAGTACTTC. As protein: CASSYYGQGSYEQYF.

This clonotype has only a few counts. The chain uses TRBV6-5 and TRBJ1-4; 9 bases fit TRBD1. The CDR3 is 14 amino acids. CDR1 MNHEY and CDR2 SVGAGI come from the germline V gene. After removal of 5 bases from V and 5 bases from J, the junction contained 3 bases not matched to a gene. The CDR3 here is CASSTGTGNEKLFF. CDR3 DNA sequence: TGTGCCAGCAGTACCGGGACAGGGAATGAAAAACTGTTTTTT.

On this clonotype itself: At one of its ends the junction is not consistent with the germline gene, which may arise from a read error. The chain employs TRBV27 and TRBJ1-6; weak D call: TRBD1 (5 bases). The CDR3 totals 13 residues. Looked up from germline, CDR1 is MNHEY and CDR2 is SMNVEV (reference sequence). The CDR3 region has the DNA TGCGCACACTTGGGGGTGTTTAATTCACCCCTCCACTTT. Translating it yields CAHLGVFNSPLHF.

The V and J genes are TRBV15 and TRBJ2-3, with 10 bases aligning to TRBD2. This CDR3 comprises 14 residues. Unmatched junction bases numbered 4, after V lost 4 bases and J lost 6 bases. Per the germline V gene, CDR1 is LNHNV and CDR2 is YYDKDF (reference sequence). CDR3 sequence: CATSTLAGGDTQYF. Here the CDR3 DNA reads TGTGCCACCAGCACCTTAGCGGGAGGTGATACGCAGTATTTT.

The gene calls are TRBV30 and TRBJ1-2; no firm D call. The CDR3 contains 11 residues. Trimming left V 6 bases short and J 7 bases short, with 12 bases between. The germline V gene encodes CDR1 GTSNPN and CDR2 SVGIG (reference sequence). CDR3 in amino acids: CACMGAPGYTF. For the CDR3, the DNA is TGTGCCTGTATGGGAGCCCCTGGCTACACCTTC. Supplemented by reference TRBV30 and TRBJ1-2, the full variable domain reads SQTIHQWPATLVQPVGSPLSLECTVEGTSNPNLYWYRQAAGRGLQLLFYSVGIGQISSEVPQNLSASRPQDRQFILSSKKLLLSDSGFYLCACMGAPGYTFGSGTRLTVV.

This clonotype was observed a handful of times. The V call is TRBV6-6, the J call TRBJ2-5; weak D call: TRBD2 (6 bases). Germline V gene data show CDR1 as MNHNY and CDR2 as SVGAGI (reference sequence). This CDR3 has 14 amino acids. Trimming removed 5 bases from V and 3 bases from J, with 13 bases in between. In nucleotides, the CDR3 is TGTGCCAGCAGTCGTGGACTAACCGAAGAGACCCAGTACTTC. Translating it yields CASSRGLTEETQYF.

This rearrangement joins TRBV20-1 to TRBJ2-3; 8 bases map to TRBD1. V lost 3 bases and J lost 0; bases outside the gene matches: 5. The CDR3 spans 15 residues. CDR1 is DFQATT and CDR2 is SNEGSKA in the germline V gene (reference sequence). The DNA of the CDR3 is TGCAGTGCTAGGGACAGGGTCTCCAGCACAGATACGCAGTATTTT. It encodes CSARDRVSSTDTQYF.

CDR3 nucleotides: TGCGCCAGCAGCCCCAGGTTGAGCGGACGCTACGAGCAGTACTTC. This sequence encodes CASSPRLSGRYEQYF. The chain employs TRBV4-3 and TRBJ2-7, with D possibly being TRBD2 (5 bases). V lost 4 bases to trimming and J lost 3 bases, with 16 bases between them. CDR1 is LGHNA, CDR2 YSLEER, per germline. This CDR3 comprises 15 residues.

This clonotype was counted a single time. This rearrangement joins TRBV27 to TRBJ1-2, with D unclear. The CDR3 is made up of 14 amino acids. CDR1 and CDR2 (germline): MNHEY, SMNVEV (reference sequence). V was pared by 7 bases and J by 4 bases, with 16 bases between. The CDR3 spells CASTNLPLGYGYTF. The CDR3 DNA is TGTGCCAGCACCAATTTGCCCTTGGGCTATGGCTACACCTTC.

The chain is built from TRBV19 and TRBJ2-1, with D unclear. CDR3 size: 14 residues. V lost 3 bases to trimming and J lost 5 bases, with 11 bases between them. Germline V CDR1 and CDR2: LNHDA, SQIVND (reference sequence). The CDR3 DNA reads as TGTGCCAGTAGTATCCTGGTACAGAACAATGAGCAGTTCTTC. It specifies CASSILVQNNEQFF.

The chain links TRBV27 to TRBJ2-7, with 7 bases matching TRBD1. This CDR3 comprises 15 residues. Trimming at V came to 2 bases and at J to 2 bases, leaving 6 bases not matched to a gene. The germline V gene has CDR1 MNHEY and CDR2 SMNVEV (reference sequence). The CDR3 sequence: CASSLQGDLAYEQYF. The CDR3 DNA is TGTGCCAGCAGTTTACAGGGGGACCTCGCCTACGAGCAGTACTTC.

The chain carries TRBV18 and TRBJ2-5, with D possibly being TRBD1 (5 bases). Looked up from germline, CDR1 is KGHSH and CDR2 is LQKENI. This CDR3 region has 14 residues. The V end lost 1 base, the J end lost 1 base, and 7 bases lay between the germline ends. CDR3 sequence (DNA): TGTGCCAGCTCACCACAGGGGTTCCAAGAGACCCAGTACTTC. This translates into CASSPQGFQETQYF.

This chain links TRBV29-1 with TRBJ2-1; D is uncertain. The CDR3 runs 13 residues. Trimming removed 6 bases from V and 6 bases from J, with 15 bases in between. The germline CDR1 and CDR2 sequences are SQVTM and ANQGSEA. CDR3 in amino acids: CSVELVVSNEQFF. In nucleotides, the CDR3 is TGCAGCGTGGAGCTAGTGGTCAGCAATGAGCAGTTCTTC.

The V gene is TRBV29-1, the J gene TRBJ2-6; no firm D call. The germline gives CDR1 SQVTM, CDR2 ANQGSEA. CDR3 length: 14 amino acids. The V and J ends lost 4 bases and 0 bases respectively, with 7 bases between them. The CDR3 DNA reads TGCAGCGTTGTAGAAGTCTCTGGGGCCAACGTCCTGACTTTC. This encodes CSVVEVSGANVLTF.

This clonotype has a handful of counts. This chain uses TRBV29-1 with TRBJ2-1, with TRBD1 as a possible D gene (5 bases). This CDR3 has 15 amino acids. V gave up 0 bases and J gave up 5 bases, with 14 bases separating them. Per germline, CDR1 SQVTM and CDR2 ANQGSEA. The CDR3 DNA follows: TGCAGCGTTGAAGAGGCGCGACAGAGTAACAATGAGCAGTTCTTC. Protein product: CSVEEARQSNNEQFF.

V gene TRBV2 combines with J gene TRBJ1-2; tentatively, D is TRBD1 (6 bases). CDR3 size: 12 residues. The germline V and J ends were trimmed by 10 bases and 2 bases, with 11 bases remaining between them. Per the germline V gene, CDR1 is SNHLY and CDR2 is FYNNEI. CDR3 bases: TGTGCCAATCCCGGGACAAACTATGGCTACACCTTC. It yields the protein CANPGTNYGYTF. The full variable domain, completed using reference TRBV2 and TRBJ1-2, is EPEVTQTPSHQVTQMGQEVILRCVPISNHLYFYWYRQILGQKVEFLVSFYNNEISEKSEIFDDQFSVERPDGSNFTLKIRSTKLEDSAMYFCANPGTNYGYTFGSGTRLTVV.

The chain links TRBV29-1 to TRBJ2-5; D unclear. The ends were cut back, 5 bases at V and 5 bases at J, with 12 bases in the middle. Per the germline V gene, CDR1 is SQVTM and CDR2 is ANQGSEA. This CDR3 has 12 residues. CDR3 nucleotide sequence: TGCAGCGTTAGGAGACCTTCGGAGACCCAGTACTTC. Translating gives CSVRRPSETQYF.

The rearrangement uses TRBV15 and TRBJ2-3; D is uncertain. V lost 1 base, J lost 5 bases, and 7 bases lay in between. Germline CDR1 is LNHNV and CDR2 is YYDKDF (reference sequence). CDR3 length equals 13 residues. CDR3 protein: CATSRGPGDTQYF. The DNA of the CDR3 is TGTGCCACCAGCAGAGGACCAGGAGATACGCAGTATTTT.

V gene TRBV5-6 combines with J gene TRBJ1-5; D call uncertain. Per the germline V gene, CDR1 is SGHDT and CDR2 is YYEEEE. The length of the CDR3 is 16 residues. The V gene lost 2 bases and the J gene lost 3 bases, with 15 bases spanning the gap. CDR3 sequence: CASSFRGLPYNQPQHF. Written as DNA, the CDR3 is TGTGCCAGCAGCTTCCGGGGATTGCCCTACAATCAGCCCCAGCATTTT.

The V gene is TRBV12-3 or TRBV12-4, the J gene TRBJ2-1; weak D call: TRBD1 (6 bases). V was trimmed by 6 bases and J by 3 bases, leaving 18 bases between them. This CDR3 has 16 amino acids. The CDR3, as DNA: TGTGCCAGCAGCCCAATTCCACAGGGACGCTACAATGAGCAGTTCTTC. Translation gives CASSPIPQGRYNEQFF.

This clonotype was recorded a few times. The chain joins TRBV19 to TRBJ1-1, with D tentatively TRBD1 (5 bases). The V end lost 0 bases, the J end lost 3 bases, and 14 bases lay between the germline ends. CDR3 length equals 16 residues. The germline V gene has CDR1 LNHDA and CDR2 SQIVND (reference sequence). The CDR3 sequence is CASSIDGEGLYTEAFF. CDR3 bases: TGTGCCAGTAGTATAGACGGTGAGGGGCTTTACACTGAAGCTTTCTTT.

The chain uses TRBV18 and TRBJ2-5; maybe TRBD2 (6 bases). CDR3 length: 16 residues. The V and J ends lost 2 bases and 2 bases respectively, with 15 bases between them. The germline gives CDR1 KGHSH, CDR2 LQKENI. This chain's CDR3 is CASSPLASVHQETQYF. CDR3 nucleotide sequence: TGTGCCAGCTCACCATTGGCTAGCGTGCATCAAGAGACCCAGTACTTC.

The chain couples TRBV11-1 to TRBJ2-7; D is unresolved. With 2 bases removed from V and 2 bases from J, the gap between germline ends came to 7 bases. The CDR3 covers 13 residues. CDR1 is SGHAT and CDR2 is FQDESV in the germline V gene (reference sequence). DNA of the CDR3: TGTGCCAGCAGCTTAACACCTACCTACGAGCAGTACTTC. Its translation is CASSLTPTYEQYF.

The V call is TRBV29-1, the J call TRBJ2-5; D is unclear. CDR3 length: 13 residues. V was shortened by 3 bases and J by 1 base, with 9 bases between the two germline ends. Looked up from germline, CDR1 is SQVTM and CDR2 is ANQGSEA. The CDR3 here is CSVDGRSQETQYF. The CDR3, as DNA: TGCAGCGTTGACGGACGGTCCCAAGAGACCCAGTACTTC.